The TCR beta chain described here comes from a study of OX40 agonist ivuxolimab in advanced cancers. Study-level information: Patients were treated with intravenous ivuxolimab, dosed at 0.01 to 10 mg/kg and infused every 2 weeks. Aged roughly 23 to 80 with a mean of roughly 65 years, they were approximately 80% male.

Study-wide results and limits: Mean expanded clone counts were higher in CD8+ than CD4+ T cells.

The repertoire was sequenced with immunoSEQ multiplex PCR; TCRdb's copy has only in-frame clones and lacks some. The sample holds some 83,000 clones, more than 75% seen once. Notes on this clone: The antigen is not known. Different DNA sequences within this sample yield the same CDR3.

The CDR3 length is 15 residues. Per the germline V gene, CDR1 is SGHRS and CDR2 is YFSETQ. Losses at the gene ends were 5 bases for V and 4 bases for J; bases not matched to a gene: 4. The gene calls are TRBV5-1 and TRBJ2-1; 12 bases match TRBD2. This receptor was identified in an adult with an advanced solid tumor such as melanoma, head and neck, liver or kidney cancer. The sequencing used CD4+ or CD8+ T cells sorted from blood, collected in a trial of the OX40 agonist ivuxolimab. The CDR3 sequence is CASSSTSGSYNEQFF. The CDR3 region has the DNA TGCGCCAGCAGTTCGACTAGCGGGAGTTACAATGAGCAGTTCTTC.